This TCR beta chain was sequenced for a study of cytomegalovirus exposure and HLA in healthy donors. CDR1 is MDHEN, CDR2 SYDVKM, per germline. CDR3 length equals 12 residues. Deletions cut 10 bases from V and 6 bases from J, with 13 bases between. 13 Jbeta primers and 60 Vbeta primers were used for the PCR. TCRdb's copy holds only in-frame clones and misses some; the assay was immunoSEQ multiplex PCR. The data hold around 140,000 clones, with around nine tenths observed a single time. This sequence joins TRBV28 and TRBJ2-4; a possible D gene is TRBD2 (5 bases). Input material: PBMCs. This TCR came from a woman aged 30 to 39 in good health and CMV-seronegative. DNA for the CDR3: TGTGCCACCTCCGCTGAGGGAAACATTCAGTACTTC. Its translation: CATSAEGNIQYF.